This T cell receptor beta chain was profiled in a study of blood T cell repertoires in COVID-19. The protocol was immunoSEQ multiplex PCR, while the TCRdb copy is restricted to in-frame clones and leaves out a portion. The sample holds about 110,000 clones, approximately 88% seen once. The CDR3 is 16 residues long. V was pared by 1 base and J by 0 bases, with 3 bases of the junction left unmatched. Germline V gives CDR1 SGHTA, CDR2 FQGNSA. This sequence joins TRBV7-2 and TRBJ2-7, with TRBD2 identical over 10 bases. Sequenced material: peripheral blood. The receptor's source is a human donor in a cohort sampled during active COVID-19. The DNA for the CDR3 is TGTGCCAGCAGCTTAGTGGCTAGCGGGAGCTCCTACGAGCAGTACGTC. It yields the protein CASSLVASGSSYEQYV.